This T cell receptor (beta chain) was sequenced in a study of control samples from healthy donors and cancer patients. TCRdb's table, derived via immunoSEQ multiplex PCR, lists solely in-frame clones and lacks some. The sample holds some 160,000 clones; about 94% are singletons and the top ten take approximately 8%. Germline values: CDR1 SGHNT, CDR2 YYREEE (reference sequence). V was clipped by 4 bases and J by 2 bases; unmatched bases: 5. The CDR3 length is 14 residues. The TCR originated in a middle-aged woman in good health. This rearrangement joins TRBV5-4 to TRBJ1-2, with 7 bases lining up with TRBD1. The sequenced material came from blood. CDR3 amino acids: CASSRQTGNYGYTF. Here the CDR3 DNA reads TGTGCCAGCAGCCGCCAGACAGGGAACTATGGCTACACCTTC.